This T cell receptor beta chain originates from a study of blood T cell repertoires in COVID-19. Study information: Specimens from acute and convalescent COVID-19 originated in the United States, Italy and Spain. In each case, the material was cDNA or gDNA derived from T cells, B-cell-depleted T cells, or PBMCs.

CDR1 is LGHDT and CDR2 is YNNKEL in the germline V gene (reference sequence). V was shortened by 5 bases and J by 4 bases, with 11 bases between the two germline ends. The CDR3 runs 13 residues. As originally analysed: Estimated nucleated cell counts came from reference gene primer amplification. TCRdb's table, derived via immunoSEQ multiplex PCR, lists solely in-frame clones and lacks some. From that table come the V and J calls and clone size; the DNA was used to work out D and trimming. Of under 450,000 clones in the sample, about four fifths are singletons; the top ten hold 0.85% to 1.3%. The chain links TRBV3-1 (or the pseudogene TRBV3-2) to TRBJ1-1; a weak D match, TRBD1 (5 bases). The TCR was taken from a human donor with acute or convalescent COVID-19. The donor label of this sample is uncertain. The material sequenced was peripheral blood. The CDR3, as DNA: TGTGCCAGCAGCAGAAGGGGTAGCACTGAAGCTTTCTTT. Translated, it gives CASSRRGSTEAFF.